A selection of T cell receptor beta chains follows, all from one sample in a study of post-analysis software for immune sequencing data. TCRdb re-derived calls from the PCR reads in MiXCR, one entry per CDR3 protein. Found here are under 900,000 distinct CDR3 sequences, approximately 53% of them singletons; the top ten hold approximately 4.5%. The material sequenced was blood. Receptors originate from a girl between 5 and 17 years old with multiple sclerosis. The CDR3 runs from the conserved cysteine through the conserved F or W. The order of the fields is clone size, V gene, J gene, CDR3 length, D gene, CDR3 protein, CDR3 DNA. D genes are given only for firm matches. Not all rows give a size; the values are once, few, many and, for expanded clones, a class.

clone_size: NA
v_call: TRBV29-1
j_call: TRBJ2-5
cdr3_length: 13
d_call: TRBD2
cdr3_aa: CSVSSGGAETQYF
cdr3_nt: TGCAGCGTTTCTAGCGGGGGGGCGGAGACCCAGTACTTC

clone_size: NA
v_call: TRBV29-1
j_call: TRBJ1-2
cdr3_length: 14
d_call: NA
cdr3_aa: CSVDGAGRKYGYTF
cdr3_nt: TGCAGCGTTGATGGCGCAGGGCGGAAGTATGGCTACACCTTC

clone_size: NA
v_call: TRBV3-1
j_call: TRBJ2-1
cdr3_length: 16
d_call: TRBD2
cdr3_aa: CASSPGLAGPDSEQFF
cdr3_nt: TGTGCCAGCAGCCCCGGACTAGCGGGGCCTGATAGTGAGCAGTTCTTC

clone_size: NA
v_call: TRBV29-1
j_call: TRBJ1-5
cdr3_length: 16
d_call: TRBD1
cdr3_aa: CSVTIQGAGSNQPQHF
cdr3_nt: TGCAGCGTTACGATTCAGGGGGCAGGTAGCAATCAGCCCCAGCATTTT

clone_size: NA
v_call: TRBV6-5
j_call: TRBJ2-5
cdr3_length: 15
d_call: TRBD1
cdr3_aa: CASSYSARGHETQYF
cdr3_nt: TGTGCCAGCAGTTACTCGGCCAGGGGGCACGAGACCCAGTACTTC

clone_size: NA
v_call: TRBV20-1
j_call: TRBJ2-1
cdr3_length: 16
d_call: TRBD2
cdr3_aa: CSANGASGVSYNEQFF
cdr3_nt: TGCAGTGCTAACGGGGCTAGCGGGGTTTCCTACAATGAGCAGTTCTTC

clone_size: few
v_call: TRBV2
j_call: TRBJ2-7
cdr3_length: 12
d_call: TRBD1
cdr3_aa: CASSRQGDEQYF
cdr3_nt: TGTGCCAGCAGTCGACAGGGAGATGAGCAGTACTTC

clone_size: few
v_call: TRBV15
j_call: TRBJ2-7
cdr3_length: 15
d_call: TRBD1
cdr3_aa: CATSRPGQGLHEQYF
cdr3_nt: TGTGCCACCAGCAGACCGGGACAGGGACTTCACGAGCAGTACTTC

clone_size: NA
v_call: TRBV28
j_call: TRBJ2-7
cdr3_length: 15
d_call: NA
cdr3_aa: CASSPDRSYTYEQYF
cdr3_nt: TGTGCCAGCAGCCCCGACAGGTCATACACCTACGAGCAGTACTTC

clone_size: NA
v_call: TRBV29-1
j_call: TRBJ1-1
cdr3_length: 14
d_call: NA
cdr3_aa: CSARGQSLESEAFF
cdr3_nt: TGCAGCGCCCGTGGACAGTCCCTTGAGTCTGAAGCTTTCTTT

clone_size: few
v_call: TRBV7-9
j_call: TRBJ2-7
cdr3_length: 15
d_call: TRBD2
cdr3_aa: CASSPLDGRGEEQYF
cdr3_nt: TGTGCCAGCAGCCCTCTAGATGGGCGGGGGGAGGAGCAGTACTTC

clone_size: NA
v_call: TRBV20-1
j_call: TRBJ2-5
cdr3_length: 18
d_call: NA
cdr3_aa: CSARGEKIRDRGWETQYF
cdr3_nt: TGCAGTGCTAGAGGGGAGAAAATCCGGGACCGGGGGTGGGAGACCCAGTACTTC

clone_size: NA
v_call: TRBV10-3
j_call: TRBJ1-1
cdr3_length: 14
d_call: NA
cdr3_aa: CAISEGRGASEAFF
cdr3_nt: TGTGCCATCAGTGAGGGTCGGGGGGCATCTGAAGCTTTCTTT

clone_size: NA
v_call: TRBV7-3
j_call: TRBJ1-5
cdr3_length: 15
d_call: NA
cdr3_aa: CASSFHGARNQPQHF
cdr3_nt: TGTGCCAGCAGCTTCCACGGGGCCAGGAATCAGCCCCAGCATTTT

clone_size: NA
v_call: TRBV9
j_call: TRBJ1-1
cdr3_length: 15
d_call: NA
cdr3_aa: CASNPFGGLHSEAFF
cdr3_nt: TGTGCCAGCAACCCTTTCGGGGGGCTTCATAGTGAAGCTTTCTTT

clone_size: NA
v_call: TRBV7-2
j_call: TRBJ2-5
cdr3_length: 14
d_call: NA
cdr3_aa: CASSAPGSWETQYF
cdr3_nt: TGTGCCAGCAGCGCCCCTGGGTCCTGGGAGACCCAGTACTTC

clone_size: NA
v_call: TRBV6-5
j_call: TRBJ2-7
cdr3_length: 16
d_call: NA
cdr3_aa: CASSRRPGGYPYEQYF
cdr3_nt: TGTGCCAGCAGTCGACGACCCGGCGGATACCCCTACGAGCAGTACTTC

clone_size: few
v_call: TRBV29-1
j_call: TRBJ1-2
cdr3_length: 17
d_call: NA
cdr3_aa: CSAHNARRTPFNYGYTF
cdr3_nt: TGCAGCGCTCATAATGCTAGGCGGACACCGTTTAACTATGGCTACACCTTC

clone_size: NA
v_call: TRBV29-1
j_call: TRBJ2-1
cdr3_length: 14
d_call: TRBD2
cdr3_aa: CSVDWGGRQSEQFF
cdr3_nt: TGCAGCGTTGACTGGGGGGGGAGACAGAGTGAGCAGTTCTTC

clone_size: NA
v_call: TRBV5-6
j_call: TRBJ1-2
cdr3_length: 14
d_call: NA
cdr3_aa: CASSLAGVRYGYTF
cdr3_nt: TGTGCCAGCAGCTTAGCAGGGGTGCGCTATGGCTACACCTTC

clone_size: NA
v_call: TRBV3-1
j_call: TRBJ1-6
cdr3_length: 13
d_call: NA
cdr3_aa: CASSQTTGSPLHF
cdr3_nt: TGTGCCAGCAGCCAAACCACCGGGTCACCCCTCCACTTT

clone_size: NA
v_call: TRBV5-6
j_call: TRBJ2-7
cdr3_length: 14
d_call: NA
cdr3_aa: CASSGRDEVYEQYF
cdr3_nt: TGTGCCAGCAGCGGCCGGGACGAAGTCTACGAGCAGTACTTC

clone_size: NA
v_call: TRBV15
j_call: TRBJ2-7
cdr3_length: 13
d_call: NA
cdr3_aa: CATSRARTGEQYF
cdr3_nt: TGTGCCACCAGCAGAGCCCGTACCGGCGAGCAGTACTTC

clone_size: few
v_call: TRBV6-5
j_call: TRBJ2-5
cdr3_length: 15
d_call: TRBD1
cdr3_aa: CASSYLDRPGETQYF
cdr3_nt: TGTGCCAGCAGCTATTTGGACAGGCCAGGGGAGACCCAGTACTTC

clone_size: NA
v_call: TRBV5-6
j_call: TRBJ2-3
cdr3_length: 16
d_call: NA
cdr3_aa: CASSLDRLEQADTQYF
cdr3_nt: TGTGCCAGCAGCTTGGACCGGCTAGAACAGGCAGATACGCAGTATTTT

clone_size: NA
v_call: TRBV20-1
j_call: TRBJ2-7
cdr3_length: 15
d_call: TRBD1
cdr3_aa: CSAPIGQGISYEQYF
cdr3_nt: TGCAGTGCTCCCATCGGACAGGGCATTTCCTACGAGCAGTACTTC

clone_size: NA
v_call: TRBV29-1
j_call: TRBJ2-7
cdr3_length: 14
d_call: TRBD1
cdr3_aa: CSVENRGPSYEQYF
cdr3_nt: TGCAGCGTTGAAAACAGGGGGCCTTCCTACGAGCAGTACTTC

clone_size: NA
v_call: TRBV6-2/TRBV6-3
j_call: TRBJ2-5
cdr3_length: 14
d_call: NA
cdr3_aa: CASRGTGGEETQYF
cdr3_nt: TGTGCCAGCAGAGGGACGGGCGGGGAGGAGACCCAGTACTTC

clone_size: NA
v_call: TRBV5-1
j_call: TRBJ2-7
cdr3_length: 15
d_call: NA
cdr3_aa: CASSPLASYSYEQYF
cdr3_nt: TGCGCCAGCAGCCCACTAGCTTCATACTCCTACGAGCAGTACTTC

clone_size: NA
v_call: TRBV29-1
j_call: TRBJ2-3
cdr3_length: 17
d_call: TRBD2
cdr3_aa: CSDRAAGEGDGTDTQYF
cdr3_nt: TGCAGCGACAGGGCAGCGGGAGAGGGTGATGGCACAGATACGCAGTATTTT

clone_size: few
v_call: TRBV7-9
j_call: TRBJ2-5
cdr3_length: 14
d_call: NA
cdr3_aa: CASSFLTDQETQYF
cdr3_nt: TGTGCCAGCAGCTTTCTGACCGACCAAGAGACCCAGTACTTC

clone_size: NA
v_call: TRBV6-5
j_call: TRBJ2-1
cdr3_length: 15
d_call: TRBD2
cdr3_aa: CASRVAGAAYNEQFF
cdr3_nt: TGTGCCAGCAGGGTAGCGGGGGCCGCCTACAATGAGCAGTTCTTC

clone_size: NA
v_call: TRBV27
j_call: TRBJ2-7
cdr3_length: 15
d_call: NA
cdr3_aa: CASAGVKNRDYEQYF
cdr3_nt: TGTGCCAGCGCAGGGGTGAAGAACAGGGACTACGAGCAGTACTTC

clone_size: NA
v_call: TRBV25-1
j_call: TRBJ2-1
cdr3_length: 15
d_call: NA
cdr3_aa: CTSSELGVKRDEQFF
cdr3_nt: TGTACCAGCAGTGAATTAGGGGTCAAGAGAGATGAGCAGTTCTTC

clone_size: few
v_call: TRBV5-1
j_call: TRBJ2-7
cdr3_length: 15
d_call: TRBD2
cdr3_aa: CASSLASGETYEQYF
cdr3_nt: TGCGCCAGCAGCTTAGCTAGCGGGGAGACCTACGAGCAGTACTTC

clone_size: few
v_call: TRBV5-1
j_call: TRBJ2-7
cdr3_length: 16
d_call: TRBD1
cdr3_aa: CASSPQPGQGPYEQYF
cdr3_nt: TGCGCCAGCAGCCCCCAACCGGGACAGGGCCCCTACGAGCAGTACTTC

clone_size: NA
v_call: TRBV29-1
j_call: TRBJ2-5
cdr3_length: 12
d_call: NA
cdr3_aa: CSSTDMRETQYF
cdr3_nt: TGCAGCTCCACGGACATGAGGGAGACCCAGTACTTC

clone_size: NA
v_call: TRBV5-4
j_call: TRBJ1-1
cdr3_length: 16
d_call: NA
cdr3_aa: CASSLGTAKASLGAFF
cdr3_nt: TGTGCCAGCAGCTTGGGGACAGCGAAGGCTTCACTAGGAGCTTTCTTT

clone_size: NA
v_call: TRBV19
j_call: TRBJ1-5
cdr3_length: 12
d_call: NA
cdr3_aa: CAGSDSNQPQHF
cdr3_nt: TGTGCCGGTAGTGACAGCAATCAGCCCCAGCATTTT

clone_size: NA
v_call: TRBV10-3
j_call: TRBJ2-1
cdr3_length: 15
d_call: NA
cdr3_aa: CAIMKAAGFYNEQFF
cdr3_nt: TGTGCCATCATGAAGGCTGCGGGGTTCTACAATGAGCAGTTCTTC

clone_size: NA
v_call: TRBV5-5
j_call: TRBJ2-3
cdr3_length: 12
d_call: NA
cdr3_aa: CASSFETGTQYF
cdr3_nt: TGTGCCAGCAGCTTTGAAACAGGGACGCAGTATTTT

clone_size: NA
v_call: TRBV3-1
j_call: TRBJ1-2
cdr3_length: 16
d_call: NA
cdr3_aa: CASSQETRAGNYGYTF
cdr3_nt: TGTGCCAGCAGCCAAGAAACCAGGGCGGGGAACTATGGCTACACCTTC

clone_size: NA
v_call: TRBV7-2
j_call: TRBJ2-1
cdr3_length: 14
d_call: NA
cdr3_aa: CASSSPYGYIEQFF
cdr3_nt: TGTGCCAGCAGCTCTCCCTACGGTTATATTGAGCAGTTCTTC

clone_size: NA
v_call: TRBV11-2
j_call: TRBJ2-7
cdr3_length: 16
d_call: TRBD2
cdr3_aa: CASSLARASGTYEQYF
cdr3_nt: TGTGCCAGCAGCTTAGCACGGGCTAGCGGCACCTACGAGCAGTACTTC

clone_size: NA
v_call: TRBV29-1
j_call: TRBJ2-3
cdr3_length: 15
d_call: NA
cdr3_aa: CSVEDFRWDTDTQYF
cdr3_nt: TGCAGCGTTGAAGATTTCCGGTGGGACACAGATACGCAGTATTTT

clone_size: NA
v_call: TRBV9
j_call: TRBJ2-4
cdr3_length: 15
d_call: NA
cdr3_aa: CASRPRQGGMNIQYF
cdr3_nt: TGTGCCAGCCGCCCCCGACAGGGAGGGATGAACATTCAGTACTTC

clone_size: NA
v_call: TRBV5-1
j_call: TRBJ1-2
cdr3_length: 15
d_call: TRBD1
cdr3_aa: CASSLDLGGAYGYTF
cdr3_nt: TGCGCCAGCAGCTTGGATTTAGGGGGCGCGTATGGTTACACCTTC